This T cell receptor (beta chain) came from a study of blood T cell repertoires in COVID-19 (dated by TCRdb to about 2020). Regarding the research as a whole: Samples from collaborators originated in the United States, Italy and Spain and spanned both the acute and convalescent phases of COVID-19. The material from the prospective study consisted of cDNA or gDNA derived from T cells, B-cell-depleted T cells, or PBMCs. Deeply sampled blood TCRbeta repertoires from subjects exposed to, actively infected with, or recovered from COVID-19 were included in the dataset. The repertoires were made available in a free public database intended to serve as a resource for research on the immune response to SARS-CoV-2. Samples came from the ongoing ImmuneRACE study (first 160 participants) plus 1,254 subjects from 6 global collaborators. Nearly every sample came with metadata listing a de-identified subject ID, COVID-19 status, age in years and sex. Where HLA class I and class II types were available, the types were taken from metadata supplied by the sample provider, not from assay-based typing. Results and caveats for the whole study, not just this receptor: The quantity of clinical and demographic metadata differed by source and by participant and was supplied without curation.

TCRbeta CDR3 regions were amplified from genomic DNA by means of the immunoSEQ Assay, a bias-controlled multiplex PCR. Per the authors' processing: Within the assay, amplification of reference gene primers was used to estimate how many nucleated cells each sample contained. To quantify the absolute abundance of each unique TCRbeta CDR3 rearrangement, sequence reads were collapsed and filtered. For each sample, productive Simpson clonality was calculated as the square root of Simpson's diversity index over productive rearrangements. Here the immuneACCESS table is served through TCRdb, limited to in-frame sequences with V and J called. Missing clones are a known gap in these copies; in checked studies unresolved V genes cover under half, and the rest lacks a known reason. The DNA was the basis for D and trimming; V, J and clone size are from that table. This sample lists around 280,000 clones; roughly nine tenths were detected once. The ten top clones hold over 6% of the sample.

Participants in the prospective study were aged roughly 18 to 100 years, lived in some 24 United States geographic areas, and enrolled through a virtual design. Cohort assignment in the prospective study relied on participant-reported clinical history from a screening survey and a study questionnaire. Recovered participants in ImmuneRACE Cohort 3 were defined by two consecutive negative NP/OP PCR tests, clearance by a healthcare professional, or resolution of symptoms. Each participant in the prospective study had whole blood, serum and a nasopharyngeal or oropharyngeal swab collected by mobile phlebotomists. Over a roughly two-month period, participants in the prospective study had the option of providing additional blood draws and questionnaires. Before DNA extraction, prospective study blood samples were shipped either frozen or at room temperature. In this sample, this clone turned up a few times. Its binding antigen is unknown. It has no much larger one-base neighbor in the sample; base qualities were not kept.

The sample taken for sequencing was PBMCs or T cells enriched from blood (not recorded which). This sequence was found in a woman aged 40-49 years who had recovered from COVID-19.

DNA sequence: TGTGCCAGCAGTGAAGACAGGGGGAGCACCGGGGAGCTGTTTTTT. Its translation reads: CASSEDRGSTGELFF. This receptor chain uses TRBV6-1 and TRBJ2-2, and TRBD1 aligns with 8 junction nucleotides. Taken from cysteine to phenylalanine, the CDR3 has 15 residues. Kept here is only the CDR3 DNA, which spans 45 bases and is read in frame from base 1. Germline trimming: 1 base from V, 4 bases from J; junction bases outside gene matches: 2. CDR1 and CDR2 (MNHNS, SASEGT) derive from the germline V gene.